This is a list of T cell receptor beta chains from one sample in a study of blood T cells in healthy people across ages. TCRdb itself ran the 5' RACE reads through MiXCR, one entry per CDR3 protein. The sample gives 1.5 million or so distinct CDR3 sequences, 42% of which show up once; under 8% is in the top ten. Specimen: blood. The receptors originated from a woman under 30 in good health. Both conserved end residues are part of each CDR3. A D gene is named only where the DNA matches it firmly. Clone sizes are given selectively: once, few, many, or a class where the clone is expanded.

v_gene	d_gene	j_gene	abundance	CDR3aa	CDR3nt
TRBV29-1	NA	TRBJ2-7	few	CSVTRESSYEQYF	TGCAGCGTTACGAGGGAGAGCTCCTACGAGCAGTACTTC
TRBV5-1	NA	TRBJ2-5	NA	CASSLNGNGEETQYF	TGCGCCAGCAGCTTAAACGGGAACGGGGAGGAGACCCAGTACTTC
TRBV13	NA	TRBJ2-3	NA	CASSFNTGALDTQYF	TGTGCCAGCAGCTTCAACACGGGGGCGTTGGATACGCAGTATTTT
TRBV20-1	NA	TRBJ1-6	NA	CSARVGQNSPLHF	TGCAGTGCTAGAGTTGGGCAGAATTCACCCCTCCACTTT
TRBV11-1	NA	TRBJ1-5	NA	CASSLGDYQPQHF	TGTGCCAGCAGCTTAGGAGATTATCAGCCCCAGCATTTT
TRBV2	TRBD1	TRBJ1-2	few	CASKTTGEGYTF	TGTGCCAGCAAGACGACAGGGGAGGGCTACACCTTC
TRBV10-2	NA	TRBJ2-7	NA	CASSDAGFGGEQYF	TGCGCCAGCAGTGACGCAGGGTTTGGCGGCGAGCAGTACTTC
TRBV15	NA	TRBJ2-2	NA	CATSRQGTDTGELFF	TGTGCCACCAGCAGACAGGGGACGGACACCGGGGAGCTGTTTTTT
TRBV4-1	NA	TRBJ2-5	few	CASSQSLGHNEQYF	TGCGCCAGCAGCCAATCGCTTGGCCACAATGAGCAGTACTTC
TRBV29-1	TRBD2	TRBJ2-7	many	CSVKSGTSGTYEQYF	TGCAGCGTTAAATCCGGGACTAGCGGAACCTACGAGCAGTACTTC
TRBV5-1	NA	TRBJ2-1	NA	CASSLEGSVSSYNEQFF	TGCGCCAGCAGCTTGGAGGGTAGCGTCAGCTCCTACAATGAGCAGTTCTTC
TRBV5-1	TRBD2	TRBJ2-5	few	CASSIGLAGGPAYNEQYF	TGCGCCAGCAGCATAGGACTAGCGGGGGGGCCCGCCTACAATGAGCAGTACTTC
TRBV7-8	NA	TRBJ2-3	NA	CASSPYLAPSTDTQYF	TGTGCCAGCAGCCCCTATCTAGCGCCGAGCACAGATACGCAGTATTTT
TRBV2	TRBD2	TRBJ2-5	NA	CASSEMGLAGETQYF	TGTGCCAGCAGTGAAATGGGGCTAGCGGGAGAGACCCAGTACTTC
TRBV6-1	NA	TRBJ2-7	NA	CASLTGRGKDEQYF	TGTGCCAGCCTGACAGGGAGGGGTAAAGACGAGCAGTACTTC
TRBV21-1	NA	TRBJ1-1	NA	CASTRTPPAEAFF	TGTGCCAGCACGAGGACCCCCCCCGCTGAAGCTTTCTTT
TRBV12-5	NA	TRBJ1-1	NA	CASGLVGGAPEAFF	TGTGCTAGTGGTTTGGTAGGTGGGGCTCCGGAAGCTTTCTTT
TRBV2	NA	TRBJ2-1	NA	CASVGGTAYNEQFF	TGTGCCAGCGTAGGGGGGACAGCCTACAATGAGCAGTTCTTC
TRBV3-1	NA	TRBJ2-7	many	CASSDPTAKSYEQYF	TGTGCCAGCAGCGATCCAACAGCCAAATCCTACGAGCAGTACTTC
TRBV3-1	NA	TRBJ1-2	NA	CASSRTLTGPIYTF	TGTGCCAGCAGCCGAACCTTGACGGGACCCATCTACACCTTC
TRBV7-9	TRBD1	TRBJ2-6	NA	CASSPEAGQGTGANVLTF	TGTGCCAGCAGCCCCGAGGCTGGACAGGGTACTGGGGCCAACGTCCTGACTTTC
TRBV7-3	TRBD2	TRBJ2-3	few	CASSRGLGHTQYF	TGTGCCAGCAGCCGTGGACTAGGTCATACGCAGTATTTT
TRBV12-3/TRBV12-4	NA	TRBJ1-1	many	CASSLARGGSPEAFF	TGTGCCAGCAGTTTAGCCAGGGGAGGAAGTCCTGAAGCTTTCTTT
TRBV5-6	TRBD2	TRBJ2-7	NA	CASSFGLAGHYEQYF	TGTGCCAGCAGCTTCGGACTAGCGGGGCACTACGAGCAGTACTTC
TRBV20-1	NA	TRBJ1-6	NA	CSAAQPGASSYNSPLHF	TGCAGTGCCGCACAACCCGGGGCAAGCTCCTATAATTCACCCCTCCACTTT
TRBV4-1	NA	TRBJ2-7	NA	CASSQGSLSSYEQYF	TGCGCCAGCAGCCAAGGCAGTCTCAGCTCCTACGAGCAGTACTTC
TRBV6-6	NA	TRBJ2-1	few	CASSYSLGRPRDEQFF	TGTGCCAGCAGTTACTCGCTTGGGCGGCCGAGAGATGAGCAGTTCTTC
TRBV6-1	TRBD1	TRBJ2-5	NA	CASSTLGTGVETQYF	TGTGCCAGCAGTACCCTCGGGACAGGGGTAGAGACCCAGTACTTC
TRBV7-6	TRBD2	TRBJ2-2	few	CASSQRASGSSGELFF	TGTGCCAGCAGCCAGAGGGCTAGCGGGAGCTCCGGGGAGCTGTTTTTT
TRBV6-6	TRBD1	TRBJ1-2	many	CASSPTGDGYTF	TGTGCCAGCAGTCCGACAGGGGATGGCTACACCTTC
TRBV20-1	NA	TRBJ2-1	once	CSATGTIEGGRDKQFF	TGCAGTGCGACCGGGACTATAGAGGGGGGGAGGGATAAGCAGTTCTTC
TRBV12-3/TRBV12-4	TRBD1	TRBJ1-2	NA	CASSWTGYGYTF	TGTGCCAGCAGCTGGACAGGGTACGGCTACACCTTC
TRBV25-1	TRBD2	TRBJ2-1	NA	CASSAALAGVGNEQFF	TGTGCCAGCAGTGCCGCACTAGCGGGAGTCGGCAATGAGCAGTTCTTC
TRBV10-3	TRBD1	TRBJ2-7	NA	CATRQGGKSSYEQYF	TGTGCCACCCGACAGGGGGGGAAAAGCTCCTACGAGCAGTACTTC
TRBV6-5	NA	TRBJ2-5	NA	CASRKNTEQYF	TGTGCCAGCAGAAAAAACACAGAGCAGTACTTC
TRBV2	NA	TRBJ2-1	NA	CASTRTGPEQFF	TGTGCCAGCACCAGAACAGGGCCTGAGCAGTTCTTC
TRBV6-1	TRBD1	TRBJ1-2	NA	CASSWGQGAYGYTF	TGTGCCAGCAGTTGGGGACAGGGGGCCTACGGCTACACCTTC
TRBV2	TRBD2	TRBJ2-5	NA	CASSVAGGVKEQYF	TGTGCCAGCAGTGTTGCGGGGGGGGTGAAGGAGCAGTACTTC
TRBV7-2	TRBD1	TRBJ2-6	few	CASSPQGTPGANVLTF	TGTGCCAGCAGCCCACAGGGGACCCCTGGGGCCAACGTCCTGACTTTC
TRBV7-2	NA	TRBJ2-7	NA	CASSTTGTSRGEQYF	TGTGCCAGCAGCACAACCGGGACGTCGAGGGGCGAGCAGTACTTC